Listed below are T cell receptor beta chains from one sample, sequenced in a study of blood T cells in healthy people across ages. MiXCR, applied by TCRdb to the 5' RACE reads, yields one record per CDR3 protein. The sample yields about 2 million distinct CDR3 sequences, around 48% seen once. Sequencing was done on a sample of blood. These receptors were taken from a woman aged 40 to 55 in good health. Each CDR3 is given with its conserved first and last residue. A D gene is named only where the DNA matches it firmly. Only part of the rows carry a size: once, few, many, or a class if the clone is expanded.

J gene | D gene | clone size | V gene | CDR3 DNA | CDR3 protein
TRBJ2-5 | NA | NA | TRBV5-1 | TGCGCCAGCAGCCCAAGAAGGCCAGTCCAAGAGACCCAGTACTTC | CASSPRRPVQETQYF
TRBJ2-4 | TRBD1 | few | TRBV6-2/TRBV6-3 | TGTGCCAGCAGTGAGGGGGCAGTGGCCAAAAACATTCAGTACTTC | CASSEGAVAKNIQYF
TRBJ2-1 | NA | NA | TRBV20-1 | TGCAGTGCGAGGACAGTCCCCGGTGAGCAGTTCTTC | CSARTVPGEQFF
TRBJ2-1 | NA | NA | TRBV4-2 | TGTGCCAGCAGCCTTGACCAGCTCCGAGAGCAGTTCTTC | CASSLDQLREQFF
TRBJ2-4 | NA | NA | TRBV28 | TGTGCCAGCAGTCCCGGGATCTTTAGGGACATTCAGTACTTC | CASSPGIFRDIQYF
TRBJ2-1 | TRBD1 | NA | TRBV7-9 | TGTGCCAGCAGCTTAACAGGGACAGTCTCTATCGAGCAGTTCTTC | CASSLTGTVSIEQFF
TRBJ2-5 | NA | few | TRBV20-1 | TGCAGTGCTCCATACTACACCGATTACCAAGAGACCCAGTACTTC | CSAPYYTDYQETQYF
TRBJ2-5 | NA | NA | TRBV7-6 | TGTGCCAGCAGCCGAGCTAGGGCGGGGACGTTAGAGACCCAGTACTTC | CASSRARAGTLETQYF
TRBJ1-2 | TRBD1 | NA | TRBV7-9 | TGTGCCAGCAGCAAGGGACAGGCCCCCCGATCTCATTATGGCTACACCTTC | CASSKGQAPRSHYGYTF
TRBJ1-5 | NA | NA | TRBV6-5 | TGTGCCAGCAGTTACGGGGGGGGCGGTCAGCCCCAGCATTTT | CASSYGGGGQPQHF
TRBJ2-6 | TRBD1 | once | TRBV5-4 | TGTGCCAGCAGCTCGGGAGGACAGGGGATATCCGTCCTGACTTTC | CASSSGGQGISVLTF
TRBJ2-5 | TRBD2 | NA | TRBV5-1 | TGCGCCAGCAGCCTCCCCCCAGCGGGGGAGGAGACCCAGTACTTC | CASSLPPAGEETQYF
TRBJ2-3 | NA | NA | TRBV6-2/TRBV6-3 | TGTGCCAGCAGCCACCTCAGACAGTTCACAGATACGCAGTATTTT | CASSHLRQFTDTQYF
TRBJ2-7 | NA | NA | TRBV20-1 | TGCAGTATAGCTACGGGGTATCTTCCCTACGAGCAGTACTTC | CSIATGYLPYEQYF
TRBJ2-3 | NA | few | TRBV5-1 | TGCGCCAGCAGCTTGTATACAGGAAGCACAGATACGCAGTATTTT | CASSLYTGSTDTQYF
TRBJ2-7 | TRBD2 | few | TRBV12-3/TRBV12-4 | TGTGCCAGCAGTTCGCGGGGGACGAGAGCCTACGAGCAGTACTTC | CASSSRGTRAYEQYF
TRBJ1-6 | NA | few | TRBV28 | TGTGCCAGCATAGGGCCAAATAATTCACCCCTCCACTTT | CASIGPNNSPLHF
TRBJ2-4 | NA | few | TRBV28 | TGTGCCAGCAGTTCGAAACGTGGGGCCAAAAACATTCAGTACTTC | CASSSKRGAKNIQYF
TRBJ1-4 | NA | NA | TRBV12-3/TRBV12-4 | TGTGCCAGCAGTCCCCGGACAGAGAAGAACGAAAAACTGTTTTTT | CASSPRTEKNEKLFF
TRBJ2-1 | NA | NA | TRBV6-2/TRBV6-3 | TGTGCCAGCAGTTATCGCGAGGGGGGGTCGGCGCGCAATGAGCAGTTCTTC | CASSYREGGSARNEQFF
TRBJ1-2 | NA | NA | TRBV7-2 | TGTGCCAGCAGCTTAGCCTCAGCCGGGGGTAACTATGGCTACACCTTC | CASSLASAGGNYGYTF
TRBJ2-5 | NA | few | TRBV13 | TGTGCCAGCAGCTTGCCTAGCGAGGTGGAGACCCAGTACTTC | CASSLPSEVETQYF
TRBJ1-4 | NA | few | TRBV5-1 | TGCGCCAGCAGACTCTTCGATGCAACTAATGAAAAACTGTTTTTT | CASRLFDATNEKLFF
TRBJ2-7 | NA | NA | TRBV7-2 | TGTGCCAGCAGTCGGGGATACTCCTACGAGCAGTACTTC | CASSRGYSYEQYF
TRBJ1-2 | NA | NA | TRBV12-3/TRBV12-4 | TGTGCCAGCACCCCCTCCGGAGGGATTAACTATGGCTACACCTTC | CASTPSGGINYGYTF
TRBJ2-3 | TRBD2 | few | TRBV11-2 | TGTGCCAGCAGCGCGATAGCGGGCCACACAGATACGCAGTATTTT | CASSAIAGHTDTQYF
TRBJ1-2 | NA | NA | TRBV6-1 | TGTGCCAGCAGGGGACACGGATCTAACTATGGCTACACCTTC | CASRGHGSNYGYTF
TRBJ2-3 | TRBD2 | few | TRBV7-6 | TGTGCCAGCAGCACTAGCGGGGGGTACACAGATACGCAGTATTTT | CASSTSGGYTDTQYF
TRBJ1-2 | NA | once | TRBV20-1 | TGCAGTGCTCCCCGTGGGTTAAACTATGGCTACACCTTC | CSAPRGLNYGYTF
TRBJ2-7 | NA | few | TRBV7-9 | TGTGCCAGCAGCTCCGGGACAAAGGCCTACGAGCAGTACTTC | CASSSGTKAYEQYF
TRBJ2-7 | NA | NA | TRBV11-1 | TGTGCCAGCAGCCCAACCCGGGACGTCTACGAGCAGTACTTC | CASSPTRDVYEQYF
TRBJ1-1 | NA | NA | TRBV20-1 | TGCAGTGCTGCCGCCAGAGGTCTGGGCACTGAAGCTTTCTTT | CSAAARGLGTEAFF
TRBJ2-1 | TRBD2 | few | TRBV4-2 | TGTGCCAGCAGCCAAACCCACGGATTAGCGGGGGCCTACAATGAGCAGTTCTTC | CASSQTHGLAGAYNEQFF
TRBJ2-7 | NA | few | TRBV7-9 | TGTGCCAGCAGCTTAGGTGGATCCGAAGCCTACGAGCAGTACTTC | CASSLGGSEAYEQYF
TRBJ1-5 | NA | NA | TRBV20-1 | TGCAGTGCTAGAGTTTTGGCTGGCAATCAGCCCCAGCATTTT | CSARVLAGNQPQHF
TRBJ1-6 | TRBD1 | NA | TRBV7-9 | TGTGCCAGCAGCTTAGATATACAGGGGGGCGGAAATTCACCCCTCCACTTT | CASSLDIQGGGNSPLHF
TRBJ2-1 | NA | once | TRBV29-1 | TGCAGCGCTGGGTCCTACAATGAGCAGTTCTTC | CSAGSYNEQFF
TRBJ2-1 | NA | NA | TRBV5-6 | TGTGCCAGCAGCTTTCTACCGGGAGCTGAGCAGTTCTTC | CASSFLPGAEQFF
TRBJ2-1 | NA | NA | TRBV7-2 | TGTGCCAGCAGCTTAGGTTTCGGACACGATTACAATGAGCAGTTCTTC | CASSLGFGHDYNEQFF
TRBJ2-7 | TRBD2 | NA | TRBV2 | TGTGCCAGCAGTGATAGGACAAGACTAGCGGGAATCCAGCGCGAGCAGTACTTC | CASSDRTRLAGIQREQYF
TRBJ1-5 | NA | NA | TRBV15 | TGTGCCACCAGCAGAGACAGGGCTCAGCCCCAGCATTTT | CATSRDRAQPQHF
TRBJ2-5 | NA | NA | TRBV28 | TGTGCCAGCAGCCGCAGGGTTCACGAGACCCAGTACTTC | CASSRRVHETQYF
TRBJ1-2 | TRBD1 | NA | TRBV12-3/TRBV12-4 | TGTGCCAGCAGCCCGGGACAGGGGGATGTTGGCTACACCTTC | CASSPGQGDVGYTF
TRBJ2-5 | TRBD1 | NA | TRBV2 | TGTGCTAGATCCCCCGGGACAGCCCAAGAGACCCAGTACTTC | CARSPGTAQETQYF
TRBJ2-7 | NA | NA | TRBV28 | TGTGCCAGCAGAGATTCCGGGACGACCTCCTACGAGCAGTACTTC | CASRDSGTTSYEQYF
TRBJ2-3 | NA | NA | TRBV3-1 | TGTGCCAGCAGCCAAGGTACAGGACGGGGCACGGATACGCAGTATTTT | CASSQGTGRGTDTQYF
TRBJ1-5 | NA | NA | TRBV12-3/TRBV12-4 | TGTGCCAGCAGTTTCACGGACGCCAATCAGCCCCAGCATTTT | CASSFTDANQPQHF
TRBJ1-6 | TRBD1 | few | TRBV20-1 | TGCAGTGCTAGAGGACAGGGTAGCTCACCCCTCCACTTT | CSARGQGSSPLHF
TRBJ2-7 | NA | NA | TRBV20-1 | TGCAGTGCTAGACGGACACTCCAGGGATACGGGCAGTACTTC | CSARRTLQGYGQYF